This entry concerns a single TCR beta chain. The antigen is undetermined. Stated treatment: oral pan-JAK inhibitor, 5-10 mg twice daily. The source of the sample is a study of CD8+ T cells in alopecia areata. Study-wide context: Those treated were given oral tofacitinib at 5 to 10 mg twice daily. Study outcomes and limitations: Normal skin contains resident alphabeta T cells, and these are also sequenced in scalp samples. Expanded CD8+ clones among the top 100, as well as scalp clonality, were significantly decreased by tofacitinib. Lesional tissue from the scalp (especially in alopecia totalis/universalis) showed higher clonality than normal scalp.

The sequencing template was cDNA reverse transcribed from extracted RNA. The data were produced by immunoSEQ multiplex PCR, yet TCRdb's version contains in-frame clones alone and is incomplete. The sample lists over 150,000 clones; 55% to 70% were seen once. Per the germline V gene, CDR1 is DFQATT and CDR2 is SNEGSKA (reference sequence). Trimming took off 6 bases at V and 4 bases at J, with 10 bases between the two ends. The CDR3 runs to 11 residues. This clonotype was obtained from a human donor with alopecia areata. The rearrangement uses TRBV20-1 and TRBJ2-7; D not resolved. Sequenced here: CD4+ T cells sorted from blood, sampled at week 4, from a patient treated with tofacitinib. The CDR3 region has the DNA TGCAGTGCGGCCGACGTATACGAGCAGTACTTC. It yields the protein CSAADVYEQYF.